The 18 T cell receptor beta chains below all came from one sample that was sequenced in a study of Ad26.COV2.S vaccination and SARS-CoV-2 variants. Sequencing used immunoSEQ multiplex PCR; TCRdb keeps in-frame clones, though not all of them. The sample includes 350,000 to 500,000 clones, 90% seen only once; the top ten take less than 15%. Treatment of the sample: about 20 received Ad26.COV2.S at low or high dose, single or two shots; 5 received placebo; per-sample allocation not given. Sampling took place 63 days after the first vaccine or placebo injection. The starting material was peripheral blood, obtained in a trial of Ad26.COV2.S vaccine versus placebo. The receptors shown here come from a person between 18 and 65 years old who received the Ad26.COV2.S COVID-19 vaccine or a placebo.

DNA for the CDR3: TGCACCAGCAGCCAAGGGAGGGAATGGGGCTACACCTTC. Protein: CTSSQGREWGYTF. The rearrangement joins TRBV1 to TRBJ1-2. TRBV1 is deemed a pseudogene. The length of the CDR3 is 13 residues.

The rearrangement uses TRBV19 and TRBJ2-2; 7 nucleotides line up with TRBD1. CDR3 length: 14 amino acids. The junction had 4 bases not matched to a gene; V was cut back by 5 bases and J by 4 bases. Germline lookup yields CDR1 LNHDA and CDR2 SQIVND (reference sequence). CDR3 sequence: CASSSTGVTGELFF. The CDR3 nucleotides are TGTGCCAGTAGTTCCACAGGGGTCACCGGGGAGCTGTTTTTT.

The gene calls are TRBV24-1 and TRBJ2-3, with D perhaps TRBD2 (5 bases). The ends were cut back, 3 bases at V and 1 base at J, with 10 bases in the middle. This CDR3 is 15 amino acids long. Germline V gene sequence: CDR1 KGHDR, CDR2 SFDVKD. CDR3 region: CATSDPSGGTDTQYF. CDR3 bases: TGTGCCACCAGTGATCCAAGCGGCGGCACAGATACGCAGTATTTT.

V gene TRBV4-1 combines with J gene TRBJ2-7, with TRBD1 as a possible D gene (5 bases). This CDR3 spans 14 amino acids. Germline V gene sequence: CDR1 MGHRA, CDR2 YSYEKL. Trimming removed 3 bases at V and 2 bases at J, with 11 bases between. The CDR3 DNA follows: TGCGCCAGCAGCCAGAACAGACAGACCTACGAGCAGTACTTC. It translates to CASSQNRQTYEQYF.

V and J are TRBV18 and TRBJ2-6; TRBD2 matches at 10 bases. This CDR3 comprises 19 residues. Germline loops: CDR1 KGHSH, CDR2 LQKENI. V shed 0 bases, J shed 0 bases, and the junction held 5 bases outside the gene matches. CDR3 sequence (DNA): TGTGCCAGCTCACCACCGGGGAGCGGGAGGGCCTCTGGGGCCAACGTCCTGACTTTC. Its protein is CASSPPGSGRASGANVLTF.

This clone has only a few counts. The chain employs TRBV6-5 and TRBJ2-7, with no clear D. Germline assignment: CDR1 MNHEY and CDR2 SVGAGI. V dropped 2 bases and J dropped 2 bases, with 10 bases sitting between them. The CDR3 length is 14 residues. As DNA, the CDR3 is TGTGCCAGCAGTTACGGGCAGGAAACCTACGAGCAGTACTTC. Protein sequence: CASSYGQETYEQYF.

The chain uses TRBV28 and TRBJ2-2; TRBD1 or TRBD2 may be the D gene (6 bases each). Trimming cost V 5 bases and J 7 bases, with 11 bases left between them. From germline, CDR1 is MDHEN and CDR2 SYDVKM. The CDR3 has 13 amino acids. The CDR3 region is CASSTGANGELFF. The CDR3 coding sequence is TGTGCCAGCAGTACGGGGGCTAACGGGGAGCTGTTTTTT.

This chain connects TRBV20-1 to TRBJ2-5; tentative D call: TRBD2 (6 bases). V was clipped by 3 bases and J by 3 bases, with 14 bases between them. The CDR3 is made up of 14 amino acids. Germline-derived CDR1 and CDR2 are DFQATT and SNEGSKA (reference sequence). The CDR3: CSASRRAGEETQYF. The CDR3 nucleotides are TGCAGTGCTAGTAGGAGGGCCGGAGAAGAGACCCAGTACTTC.

The rearrangement uses TRBV18 and TRBJ2-2; D might be TRBD2 (6 bases). Trimming shortened V by 5 bases and J by 2 bases, and 9 bases separated the two germline ends. The CDR3 consists of 14 residues. The V gene's germline CDR1 is KGHSH and CDR2 LQKENI. The CDR3 protein is CASSSSGNTGELFF. The CDR3 DNA follows: TGTGCCAGCTCAAGTAGCGGAAACACCGGGGAGCTGTTTTTT.

The chain joins TRBV9 to TRBJ1-6; D is possibly TRBD1 (5 bases). V lost 4 bases and J 7 bases, leaving 24 bases between the germline ends. Germline CDR1 reads SGDLS; CDR2 reads YYNGEE. CDR3 length: 18 residues. This CDR3 reads CASSRSVFSGTANSPLHF. In nucleotides, the CDR3 is TGTGCCAGCAGCCGTAGCGTATTCTCCGGGACCGCAAATTCACCCCTCCACTTT.

V usage is TRBV9 and J usage is TRBJ2-7; weak D call: TRBD1 (6 bases). This CDR3 contains 14 residues. Germline CDR1 and CDR2: SGDLS and YYNGEE. V was cut by 0 bases and J by 3 bases, with 10 bases left in between. The CDR3 is CASSVGWGLYEQYF. CDR3 nucleotides: TGTGCCAGCAGCGTAGGTTGGGGGCTCTACGAGCAGTACTTC.

The CDR3: CASSTRTGGESYEQYF. The CDR3 region has the DNA TGTGCCAGCAGCACCCGGACGGGGGGCGAATCCTACGAGCAGTACTTC. This chain links TRBV5-4 with TRBJ2-7; TRBD2 is a possible D gene (7 bases). V lost 4 bases and J lost 1, with 18 bases in between. This CDR3 contains 16 residues. Germline CDR1 is SGHNT and CDR2 is YYREEE (reference sequence).

In the case of this clone: The same CDR3 is also encoded by other DNA sequences in this sample. This chain connects TRBV6-5 to TRBJ1-1, with a possible D match to TRBD1 (5 bases). Trimming took 0 bases from V and 0 from J, leaving 8 bases between them. The CDR3 is 15 amino acids. Germline V lookup: CDR1 MNHEY, CDR2 SVGAGI. CDR3 protein: CASSYSGTLNTEAFF. The CDR3 coding sequence is TGTGCCAGCAGTTACTCCGGGACTCTGAACACTGAAGCTTTCTTT.

Concerning this clone itself: Different DNA sequences within this sample yield the same CDR3. This rearrangement joins TRBV12-3 or TRBV12-4 to TRBJ1-3; D is perhaps TRBD1 (5 bases). The CDR3 contains 13 residues. With 3 bases removed from V and 7 bases from J, the gap between germline ends came to 10 bases. As DNA, the CDR3 is TGTGCCAGCAGTTTGGCCTCAGGGAACACCATATATTTT. It translates to CASSLASGNTIYF.

This sequence joins TRBV5-1 and TRBJ2-1; 10 bases are shared with TRBD2. The CDR3 totals 16 residues. Per germline, CDR1 SGHRS and CDR2 YFSETQ. V shed 3 bases, J shed 4 bases, and the junction held 7 bases outside the gene matches. The chain's CDR3 is CASSSELAGGYNEQFF. CDR3 nucleotides: TGCGCCAGCAGCTCCGAATTAGCGGGAGGATACAATGAGCAGTTCTTC.

Only one count was recorded for this clone. This sequence joins TRBV5-6 and TRBJ2-3, with D hard to call. There are 14 residues in the CDR3. V was trimmed by 0 bases and J by 5 bases, leaving 10 bases between them. The V gene's germline CDR1 is SGHDT and CDR2 YYEEEE. The CDR3 reads CASSLGERVDTQYF. CDR3 in DNA: TGTGCCAGCAGCTTGGGGGAACGGGTAGATACGCAGTATTTT.

The chain combines TRBV4-1 with TRBJ1-6; D call uncertain. This CDR3 has 13 amino acids. Trimming removed 2 bases from V and 8 bases from J, with 7 bases in between. The germline gives CDR1 MGHRA, CDR2 YSYEKL. The DNA for the CDR3 is TGCGCCAGCAGCCAAAAAACGGATTCACCCCTCCACTTT. Translated, it gives CASSQKTDSPLHF.

The chain carries TRBV15 and TRBJ2-1; D ambiguous. The ends were cut back, 5 bases at V and 3 bases at J, with 11 bases in the middle. The CDR3 contains 14 residues. Germline lookup yields CDR1 LNHNV and CDR2 YYDKDF (reference sequence). The CDR3 spells CATSGTAFYNEQFF. For the CDR3, the DNA is TGTGCCACCAGCGGAACCGCTTTCTACAATGAGCAGTTCTTC.